This entry lists 9 T cell receptor beta chains sequenced from one sample in a study of T cell responses to AZD1222 COVID-19 vaccine. The data were produced by immunoSEQ multiplex PCR, yet TCRdb's version contains in-frame clones alone and is incomplete. The table lists more than 100,000 clones, 85% to 90% of them singletons, with more than 3% in the top ten. The sequenced sample was peripheral blood, obtained on day 0 of AZD1222 vaccination. The source of these receptors is an adult in good health.

The gene calls are TRBV7-3 and TRBJ2-3; D ambiguous. Germline V CDR1 and CDR2: SGHTA, FQGTGA. V lost 4 bases to trimming and J lost 5 bases, with 13 bases between them. The CDR3 totals 14 residues. The CDR3 DNA sequence: TGTGCCAGCAGCTCCTCGTCGAGTCAAGATACGCAGTATTTT. This codes for CASSSSSSQDTQYF.

The CDR3 is CASSLNERTNSPLHF. In DNA form, the CDR3 reads TGTGCCAGCAGCTTAAACGAACGGACTAATTCACCCCTCCACTTT. This chain joins TRBV7-9 and TRBJ1-6; no clear D. The CDR3 sequence is 15 residues long. The V end lost 2 bases, the J end lost 6 bases, and 11 bases lay between the germline ends. Germline CDR1 and CDR2: SEHNR and FQNEAQ (reference sequence).

The CDR3 DNA is TGCGCCAGCAGCGCGGGACTAGCGGGGAGAGAGACCCAGTACTTC. Protein product: CASSAGLAGRETQYF. V gene TRBV5-1 combines with J gene TRBJ2-5; 13 bases match TRBD2. Germline values: CDR1 SGHRS, CDR2 YFSETQ. The junction had 4 bases not matched to a gene; V was cut back by 4 bases and J by 4 bases. The CDR3 contains 15 residues.

This chain's CDR3 is CASSERAAMNTEAFF. The CDR3 nucleotides are TGTGCCAGCAGTGAACGGGCCGCTATGAACACTGAAGCTTTCTTT. The chain is built from TRBV2 and TRBJ1-1; no clear D. Trimming stripped 2 bases from V and 0 bases from J, with 10 bases between. This CDR3 region has 15 residues. Germline V gene lookup returns CDR1 SNHLY and CDR2 FYNNEI.

The chain joins TRBV5-1 to TRBJ1-1; tentatively, D is TRBD1 (5 bases). CDR1 and CDR2 from the germline V gene are SGHRS and YFSETQ. There are 16 residues in the CDR3. V lost 4 bases and J 1 base, leaving 17 bases between the germline ends. CDR3 in DNA: TGCGCCAGCAGCCTGAGAGGGGCGGCGAGGAACACTGAAGCTTTCTTT. Its translation is CASSLRGAARNTEAFF. Complete variable domain (other parts from reference TRBV5-1 and TRBJ1-1): KAGVTQTPRYLIKTRGQQVTLSCSPISGHRSVSWYQQTPGQGLQFLFEYFSETQRNKGNFPGRFSGRQFSNSRSEMNVSTLELGDSALYLCASSLRGAARNTEAFFGQGTRLTVV.

This rearrangement joins TRBV7-2 to TRBJ1-6, with 7 bases lining up with TRBD1. The germline V gene has CDR1 SGHTA and CDR2 FQGNSA. Losses at the gene ends were 5 bases for V and 15 bases for J; bases not matched to a gene: 13. This CDR3 is 14 amino acids long. This CDR3 is CASSPPSTGEVLHF. The CDR3 coding sequence is TGTGCCAGCAGCCCGCCAAGTACAGGGGAAGTCCTCCACTTT. The variable domain in full, completed from reference TRBV7-2 and TRBJ1-6, reads GAGVSQSPSNKVTEKGKDVELRCDPISGHTALYWYRQSLGQGLEFLIYFQGNSAPDKSGLPSDRFSAERTGGSVSTLTIQRTQQEDSAVYLCASSPPSTGEVLHFGNGTRLTVT.

This chain joins TRBV7-6 and TRBJ2-2; D gene unclear. The CDR3 is 16 residues long. V was cut by 5 bases and J by 0 bases, with 13 bases left in between. CDR1 is SGHVS and CDR2 is FNYEAQ in the germline V gene. The CDR3 loop is CASSAQNTANTGELFF. CDR3 nucleotides: TGTGCCAGCAGCGCCCAGAACACCGCGAACACCGGGGAGCTGTTTTTT.

J is TRBJ1-4 and V is TRBV21-1; TRBD1, the table's D call, was not compared with the DNA. TRBV21-1 is noted as a pseudogene. The CDR3 sequence is 13 residues long. Here the CDR3 reads CARYSATNEKLFF. Written as DNA, the CDR3 is TGTGCCAGATACAGTGCAACTAATGAAAAACTGTTTTTT.

In this sample, this clone turned up once. The chain links TRBV13 to TRBJ2-2; possible D gene TRBD1, 5 bases. V was pared by 1 base and J by 4 bases, with 16 bases between. The germline V gene has CDR1 PRHDT and CDR2 FYEKMQ (reference sequence). The CDR3 sequence is 17 residues long. The DNA for the CDR3 is TGTGCCAGCAGCTTAGAGGCACTGGGGCAGACCACCGGGGAGCTGTTTTTT. Encoded protein: CASSLEALGQTTGELFF.